The source of this T cell receptor beta chain is a study of T cells of healthy individuals. The CDR3 spans 19 residues. The germline V and J ends were trimmed by 1 base and 3 bases, with 23 bases remaining between them. The V gene's germline CDR1 is SGHTA and CDR2 FQGNSA. This clonotype was recorded at least ten times. A single record per CDR3 protein comes from TCRdb applying MiXCR to the 5' RACE reads. This sample has 45,000 to 60,000 distinct CDR3 sequences, with under 15% found just once. The clonotype comes from a human donor in good health. The rearrangement uses TRBV7-2 and TRBJ2-3; D is unclear. The DNA of the CDR3 is TGTGCCAGCAGCTTAGTATCCGGTTGGTCTTCGCGTGTGACAGATACGCAGTATTTT. Its translation is CASSLVSGWSSRVTDTQYF.